This TCR beta chain is from a study of blood T cell repertoires in COVID-19 (dated by TCRdb to the early 2020s). As for the study more broadly: Collaborator samples came from the United States, Italy and Spain and covered acute and convalescent phases of COVID-19. The material from the prospective study consisted of cDNA or gDNA derived from T cells, B-cell-depleted T cells, or PBMCs. Subjects who had been exposed to COVID-19, were actively infected with it, or had recovered from it provided the deeply sampled blood TCRbeta repertoires that made up the dataset. A freely available public database, intended as a resource for researchers studying the immune response to SARS-CoV-2, is where the repertoires were released. Samples came from the ongoing ImmuneRACE study (first 160 participants) plus 1,254 subjects from 6 global collaborators. Sample metadata almost always included a de-identified subject ID, COVID-19 status, age in years and sex. HLA class I and class II types, where available, came from metadata supplied by the sample provider rather than from assay-based typing.

Collaborating institutions collected whole blood in K2EDTA tubes following their own protocols. For TCRbeta analysis, collaborator samples were shipped as frozen whole blood, as isolated PBMCs, or as DNA extracted from either sample type. The immunoSEQ Assay, a bias-controlled multiplex PCR, was used to amplify TCRbeta CDR3 regions from genomic DNA. The published analysis was carried out like this. The number of nucleated cells in each sample was estimated from the amplification of reference gene primers within the assay. To quantify the absolute abundance of each unique TCRbeta CDR3 rearrangement, sequence reads were collapsed and filtered. For each sample, productive Simpson clonality was calculated by taking the square root of Simpson's diversity index across productive rearrangements. Held by TCRdb, this immuneACCESS table contains in-frame sequences only and omits some clones. Under half of the omission traces to an unresolved V gene where checked; the cause of the rest is unknown. The V and J calls and clone size were taken over from that table, and D and trimming were inferred from the DNA. The sample contains roughly 110,000 clones, roughly 76% of them found a single time. The ten top clones hold around 9.3% of the sample.

From the cysteine up to the phenylalanine, the CDR3 has a length of 15 residues. Only the CDR3 part of the read is kept: 45 bases, read in frame from the first base. The V end loses 8 bases and the J end loses 2 bases, and a stretch of 18 bases separates them. Based on the germline V gene (reference sequence), the CDR1 and CDR2 sequences are LNHDA and SQIVND. General study outcomes and caveats: The amount of clinical and demographic metadata varied by source and participant and was provided uncurated.

On this clone itself: Its antigen is not yet known. There are no base qualities to consult, and no much larger clone falls within one base.

The chain is assembled from TRBV19 and TRBJ1-1, with a weak D call of TRBD1 (6 bases match). Sample: peripheral blood. The clonotype was recovered from a human donor in a cohort sampled during active COVID-19. The nucleotides read TGTGCCAGTCACCCCCCCCGGGGGGCTAACACTGAAGCTTTCTTT. This gives the protein CASHPPRGANTEAFF.